These 4 T cell receptor beta chains came from one sample sequenced in a study of CD8+ T cells in alopecia areata. In each case, RNA was isolated and then reverse transcribed into cDNA as the sequencing template. The protocol was immunoSEQ multiplex PCR, while the TCRdb copy is restricted to in-frame clones and leaves out a portion. This repertoire shows 150,000 or so clones, 50% to 75% found once; its top ten account for around 16%. Treatment in this sample: oral pan-JAK inhibitor, 5-10 mg twice daily. Sequenced material: CD4+ T cells sorted from blood, taken at week 56, from a patient treated with tofacitinib. The receptor set was obtained from a human donor with alopecia areata.

The chain joins TRBV30 to TRBJ1-1; D unclear. This CDR3 has 15 residues. CDR1 and CDR2 from the germline V gene are GTSNPN and SVGIG (reference sequence). Trimming removed 2 bases at V and 1 base at J, with 14 bases between. CDR3 residues: CAWSSGPASNTEAFF. CDR3 coding DNA: TGTGCCTGGAGTTCGGGCCCAGCTTCGAACACTGAAGCTTTCTTT. The entire variable domain, with the rest obtained from reference TRBV30 and TRBJ1-1, is as follows: SQTIHQWPATLVQPVGSPLSLECTVEGTSNPNLYWYRQAAGRGLQLLFYSVGIGQISSEVPQNLSASRPQDRQFILSSKKLLLSDSGFYLCAWSSGPASNTEAFFGQGTRLTVV.

This chain uses TRBV7-8 with TRBJ2-1, with 11 bases lining up with TRBD2. CDR3 length: 16 residues. Germline assignment: CDR1 SGHVS and CDR2 FQNEAQ. With 5 bases clipped from V and 8 bases from J, the junction kept 11 bases outside the gene matches. The CDR3 protein is CASSRGTSGLVDEQFF. The CDR3 nucleotides read TGTGCCAGCAGCCGCGGGACTAGCGGCCTAGTCGATGAGCAGTTCTTC.

The V and J genes are TRBV9 and TRBJ2-3; maybe TRBD2 (6 bases). CDR3 length: 15 residues. V was shortened by 4 bases and J by 2 bases, with 14 bases between the two germline ends. Per the germline V gene, CDR1 is SGDLS and CDR2 is YYNGEE. The CDR3 sequence is CASSTRESFTDTQYF. The CDR3 region has the DNA TGTGCCAGCAGCACCCGGGAGTCCTTCACAGATACGCAGTATTTT.

The rearrangement links TRBV9 to TRBJ2-6; 8 nucleotides match TRBD1. Germline CDR1 reads SGDLS; CDR2 reads YYNGEE. V lost 0 bases to trimming and J lost 2 bases; unmatched junction nucleotides: 4. CDR3 length: 17 amino acids. The CDR3 nucleotides read TGTGCCAGCAGCGTAGGTCTCAGGGGGCCTGGGGCCAACGTCCTGACTTTC. As protein: CASSVGLRGPGANVLTF.